Presented here are 30 T cell receptor beta chains from one specimen sequenced in a study of Ad26.COV2.S vaccination and SARS-CoV-2 variants. Treatment given: 15 to 20 received Ad26.COV2.S at low or high dose, single or two shots; 5 received placebo; per-sample allocation not given. Sampling took place 63 days after the first vaccine or placebo injection. Profiling relied on immunoSEQ multiplex PCR, and the TCRdb table lists in-frame clones only, not all of them. This repertoire shows about 680,000 clones, around 89% found once; its top ten account for roughly 1.5%. Sequencing used peripheral blood, obtained in a trial of Ad26.COV2.S vaccine versus placebo. The receptors come from a person aged 18-60 years who received the Ad26.COV2.S COVID-19 vaccine or a placebo.

The rearrangement joins TRBV6-2 or TRBV6-3 to TRBJ1-5, with D possibly being TRBD1 (6 bases). CDR3 length equals 14 residues. V lost 5 bases and J 4 bases, leaving 12 bases between the germline ends. Germline V gene data show CDR1 as MNHEY and CDR2 as SVGEGT. The CDR3 nucleotides are TGTGCCAGCAGTCGCGACAGGACGAATCAGCCCCAGCATTTT. Translating it yields CASSRDRTNQPQHF.

The J gene is TRBJ2-7, the V gene TRBV29-1, with TRBD2 matching 8 bases. V dropped 6 bases and J dropped 6; count of bases not matched to a gene: 4. CDR3 size: 11 residues. The germline V gene encodes CDR1 SQVTM and CDR2 ANQGSEA. The CDR3, as DNA: TGCAGCGTGGGACTAGGGGGCGAGCAGTACTTC. This encodes CSVGLGGEQYF.

CDR3 nucleotide sequence: TGCGCCAGCAGCTTGGCGACCCGCGGTTACGAGCAGTACTTC. Protein product: CASSLATRGYEQYF. The V gene is TRBV5-1, the J gene TRBJ2-7, with D unresolved. The ends were cut back, 0 bases at V and 4 bases at J, with 11 bases in the middle. Germline assignment: CDR1 SGHRS and CDR2 YFSETQ. This CDR3 is 14 amino acids long.

The J gene is TRBJ1-1, the V gene TRBV24-1, with D unresolved. From germline, CDR1 is KGHDR and CDR2 SFDVKD. V was cut by 12 bases and J by 0 bases, with 13 bases left in between. CDR3 size: 13 residues. The CDR3 is CASSPGVNTEAFF. The CDR3 nucleotides are TGTGCCTCGTCACCCGGGGTGAACACTGAAGCTTTCTTT.

The chain combines TRBV9 with TRBJ1-6, with D maybe TRBD1 (5 bases). The CDR3 is 18 amino acids. The germline V gene encodes CDR1 SGDLS and CDR2 YYNGEE. V was pared by 4 bases and J by 9 bases, with 26 bases between. The CDR3 nucleotides read TGTGCCAGCAGCCCCCTGGCTAAAGGGGCTAAAGGGAGTTCACCCCTCCACTTT. It specifies CASSPLAKGAKGSSPLHF.

The J gene is TRBJ1-2, the V gene TRBV12-5; D gene unclear. The V end lost 3 bases, the J end lost 4 bases, and 9 bases lay between the germline ends. The CDR3 is 13 amino acids. Germline CDR1 LGHNT, CDR2 FRNRAP. The CDR3 sequence is CASGLGGPYGYTF. CDR3 in DNA: TGTGCTAGTGGTTTAGGCGGTCCCTATGGCTACACCTTC.

The chain has TRBV29-1 and TRBJ2-7; no reliable D call. The CDR3 length is 12 residues. V was pared by 4 bases and J by 1 base, with 8 bases between. Germline V gives CDR1 SQVTM, CDR2 ANQGSEA. The CDR3 is CSVAYGSYEQYF. The CDR3 coding sequence is TGCAGCGTTGCATACGGATCCTACGAGCAGTACTTC.

The chain is built from TRBV5-1 and TRBJ2-7; D is ambiguous. This CDR3 has 13 amino acids. CDR1 and CDR2 from the germline V gene are SGHRS and YFSETQ. With 4 bases removed from V and 3 bases from J, the gap between germline ends came to 11 bases. The DNA for the CDR3 is TGCGCCAGCAGCCAGGACGTTTTCTACGAGCAGTACTTC. It translates to CASSQDVFYEQYF.

The rearrangement links TRBV29-1 to TRBJ2-1; no definite D call. Trimming took 7 bases from V and 6 from J, leaving 7 bases between them. This CDR3 spans 10 amino acids. Per the germline V gene, CDR1 is SQVTM and CDR2 is ANQGSEA. Here the CDR3 reads CSGSSNEQFF. The CDR3 DNA follows: TGCAGCGGGTCAAGCAATGAGCAGTTCTTC.

J is TRBJ2-3 and V is TRBV29-1, with a weak D call TRBD1 (5 bases). Germline CDR1 is SQVTM and CDR2 is ANQGSEA. V shed 8 bases and J shed 0 bases, with 12 bases lying between them. The CDR3 sequence is 13 residues long. CDR3 residues: CSFTGPSTDTQYF. As DNA, the CDR3 is TGCAGCTTCACAGGACCTAGCACAGATACGCAGTATTTT.

In this sample, this clone turned up a few times. J is TRBJ1-2 and V is TRBV29-1, with a possible D match to TRBD1 (6 bases). Deletions cut 3 bases from V and 2 bases from J, with 10 bases between. The CDR3 spans 13 residues. Germline V gene lookup returns CDR1 SQVTM and CDR2 ANQGSEA. The CDR3 bases are TGCAGCGTTGAGACAGGCCAGAACTATGGCTACACCTTC. Residues: CSVETGQNYGYTF.

The chain carries TRBV7-2 and TRBJ2-2, with 7 bases lining up with TRBD2. This CDR3 spans 14 amino acids. CDR1 is SGHTA, CDR2 FQGNSA, per germline. The junction had 5 bases not matched to a gene; V was cut back by 4 bases and J by 6 bases. Here the CDR3 reads CASSWTSEAGELFF. In DNA form, the CDR3 reads TGTGCCAGCAGCTGGACTAGTGAGGCCGGGGAGCTGTTTTTT.

V is TRBV25-1 and J is TRBJ2-1, with D possibly being TRBD2 (6 bases). CDR3 length: 13 amino acids. The V end lost 9 bases, the J end lost 6 bases, and 15 bases lay between the germline ends. The germline V gene encodes CDR1 MGHDK and CDR2 SYGVNS. CDR3 in amino acids: CASQTRERNEQFF. The CDR3 region has the DNA TGTGCCAGTCAAACCCGGGAGCGCAATGAGCAGTTCTTC.

V usage is TRBV2 and J usage is TRBJ2-1; 8 nucleotides agree with TRBD2. The ends lost 6 bases at V and 3 bases at J; junction bases unmatched: 4. Looked up from germline, CDR1 is SNHLY and CDR2 is FYNNEI. This CDR3 comprises 14 residues. CDR3 protein: CASRSSGSYNEQFF. As DNA, the CDR3 is TGTGCCAGCAGGTCCAGCGGGAGCTACAATGAGCAGTTCTTC.

The chain combines TRBV29-1 with TRBJ2-7, with D perhaps matching TRBD2 (6 bases). Germline CDR1 and CDR2: SQVTM and ANQGSEA. The germline V and J ends were trimmed by 3 bases and 4 bases, with 22 bases remaining between them. This CDR3 has 16 amino acids. CDR3 nucleotides: TGCAGCGTTGAGGATAGAAGGGGCACTAGCCCGTACGAGCAGTACTTC. Residues: CSVEDRRGTSPYEQYF.

The chain employs TRBV7-2 and TRBJ2-2, with D hard to call. The CDR3 has 14 amino acids. From germline, CDR1 is SGHTA and CDR2 FQGNSA. The ends were cut back, 5 bases at V and 0 bases at J, with 7 bases in the middle. The CDR3 sequence is CASSQTSNTGELFF. The CDR3 nucleotides read TGTGCCAGCAGCCAAACATCGAACACCGGGGAGCTGTTTTTT.

This clone was recorded a few times. This chain uses TRBV10-1 with TRBJ1-3, with 9 bases matching TRBD1. The V gene's germline CDR1 is WNHNN and CDR2 SYGVQD (reference sequence). The CDR3 totals 18 residues. Germline trimming cut 4 bases from V and 0 bases from J; bases unmatched to any gene: 10. This CDR3 reads CASSAGTGTLSSGNTIYF. In nucleotides, the CDR3 is TGCGCCAGCAGTGCCGGGACAGGGACCTTGAGCTCTGGAAACACCATATATTTT.

With regard to this clone: This same CDR3 is encoded by further DNA sequences in the sample. The genes are TRBV30 and TRBJ2-2; the D is unclear. The V gene's germline CDR1 is GTSNPN and CDR2 SVGIG (reference sequence). Between the trimmed V and J ends, which lost 3 bases and 5 bases, there was a span of 10 bases. The CDR3 has 13 amino acids. Here the CDR3 reads CAWRTAGTGELFF. CDR3 coding DNA: TGTGCCTGGAGGACCGCTGGGACCGGGGAGCTGTTTTTT.

This clone is a singleton in its sample. This chain links TRBV6-5 with TRBJ2-7; 7 nucleotides agree with TRBD1. The CDR3 is 13 residues long. The germline gives CDR1 MNHEY, CDR2 SVGAGI. Losses at the gene ends were 10 bases for V and 4 bases for J; bases not matched to a gene: 10. The CDR3 DNA reads as TGTGCCACCTGGACAGGTCTTCCTTACGAGCAGTACTTC. Residues: CATWTGLPYEQYF.

This chain joins TRBV21-1 and TRBJ2-7; TRBD1, as called in the table, went unchecked against the DNA. TRBV21-1 counts as a pseudogene. The CDR3 length is 15 residues. The CDR3 DNA sequence: TGTGCCAGCAGCCTTAATGGGACAGGATCCTACGAGCAGTACTTC. Translating it yields CASSLNGTGSYEQYF.

V is TRBV6-4 and J is TRBJ2-1; D could derive from TRBD1 or TRBD2 (7 bases each). Germline loops: CDR1 MRHNA, CDR2 SNTAGT. Trimming removed 3 bases from V and 6 bases from J, with 15 bases in between. The CDR3 sequence is 15 residues long. In DNA form, the CDR3 reads TGTGCCAGCAGTGAAGGGGGCGGGAGTAGCAATGAGCAGTTCTTC. The encoded protein is CASSEGGGSSNEQFF.

The V gene is TRBV3-1 (or the pseudogene TRBV3-2), the J gene TRBJ2-5, with 13 bases aligning to TRBD2. V trimming: 4 bases; J trimming: 5 bases; junction bases outside the gene matches: 4. The CDR3 is 15 residues long. Germline values: CDR1 LGHDT, CDR2 YNNKEL (reference sequence). The CDR3: CASSPRLAGGETQYF. The CDR3, as DNA: TGTGCCAGCAGCCCTCGACTAGCGGGGGGTGAGACCCAGTACTTC.

The chain uses TRBV7-2 and TRBJ1-1; TRBD1 matches 9 bases. Germline assignment: CDR1 SGHTA and CDR2 FQGNSA. The CDR3 covers 16 residues. V gave up 5 bases and J gave up 0 bases; unmatched junction bases: 7. The CDR3 here is CASSTTGQGVNTEAFF. DNA of the CDR3: TGTGCCAGCAGCACTACGGGACAGGGAGTGAACACTGAAGCTTTCTTT. Drawing the rest from reference TRBV7-2 and TRBJ1-1, the complete variable domain is GAGVSQSPSNKVTEKGKDVELRCDPISGHTALYWYRQSLGQGLEFLIYFQGNSAPDKSGLPSDRFSAERTGGSVSTLTIQRTQQEDSAVYLCASSTTGQGVNTEAFFGQGTRLTVV.

This chain uses TRBV7-8 with TRBJ1-2; 8 bases map to TRBD1. The V gene end was trimmed by 5 bases and the J gene end by 7 bases; junction bases not matched to a gene: 9. This CDR3 is built from 14 residues. The V gene's germline CDR1 is SGHVS and CDR2 FQNEAQ. For the CDR3, the DNA is TGTGCCAGCAGCCCGTGGACAGGGCGTGCTGGCTACACCTTC. It encodes CASSPWTGRAGYTF.

This clone has a single count. This chain connects TRBV2 to TRBJ1-5; 10 bases match TRBD1. The germline V gene encodes CDR1 SNHLY and CDR2 FYNNEI. V shed 6 bases, J shed 4 bases, and the junction held 6 bases outside the gene matches. The CDR3 runs 15 residues. The chain's CDR3 is CASSTDRGRNQPQHF. The CDR3 DNA sequence: TGTGCCAGCAGCACCGACAGGGGGCGAAATCAGCCCCAGCATTTT.

The chain uses TRBV7-9 and TRBJ1-5; 9 bases fit TRBD1. This CDR3 has 16 amino acids. With 3 bases clipped from V and 2 bases from J, the junction kept 5 bases outside the gene matches. From germline, CDR1 is SEHNR and CDR2 FQNEAQ (reference sequence). The CDR3 coding sequence is TGTGCCAGCAGCTTGGGACAGGGTGGAGGCAATCAGCCCCAGCATTTT. Protein product: CASSLGQGGGNQPQHF.

The chain is built from TRBV9 and TRBJ2-7; 9 bases map to TRBD1. CDR3 length: 15 amino acids. Germline CDR1 SGDLS, CDR2 YYNGEE. Unmatched junction bases numbered 7, after V lost 3 bases and J lost 3 bases. The CDR3 coding sequence is TGTGCCAGCAGCGCCGCCGGGACAGGGATCTACGAGCAGTACTTC. This sequence encodes CASSAAGTGIYEQYF.

This clone was detected only once. This chain joins TRBV4-1 and TRBJ1-2; D is unresolved. The CDR3 has 13 residues. From germline, CDR1 is MGHRA and CDR2 YSYEKL. The V gene lost 2 bases and the J gene lost 3 bases, with 7 bases spanning the gap. The CDR3 loop reads CASSQSGDYGYTF. CDR3 bases: TGCGCCAGCAGCCAAAGTGGAGACTATGGCTACACCTTC.

Concerning this clone: An end of the junction does not agree with germline; a read error may underlie this. This rearrangement joins TRBV7-7 to TRBJ1-1; no firm D call. Germline CDR1 SSHAT, CDR2 FNYEAQ (reference sequence). This CDR3 contains 13 residues. CDR3 in DNA: TGTGCTAGCAGCTTGACGGTGAACACTGAAGCTTTCTTT. Translated: CASSLTVNTEAFF. The variable domain in full, with the rest retrieved from reference TRBV7-7 and TRBJ1-1, is GAGVSQSPRYKVTKRGQDVTLRCDPISSHATLYWYQQALGQGPEFLTYFNYEAQPDKSGLPSDRFSAERPEGSISTLTIQRTEQRDSAMYRCASSLTVNTEAFFGQGTRLTVV.

The V call is TRBV18, the J call TRBJ2-1, with unresolved D. Per germline, CDR1 KGHSH and CDR2 LQKENI. V gave up 3 bases and J gave up 4 bases, with 19 bases separating them. The CDR3 runs 17 residues. This CDR3 reads CASSPVGRFGDYNEQFF. For the CDR3, the DNA is TGTGCCAGCTCACCGGTTGGGCGTTTTGGGGATTACAATGAGCAGTTCTTC.